A selection of T cell receptor beta chains follows, all from one sample in a study of T cell changes during pregnancy in multiple sclerosis. The protocol was immunoSEQ multiplex PCR, while the TCRdb copy is restricted to in-frame clones and leaves out a portion. The sample carries fewer than 40,000 clones, about 92% recorded once. The sample in question was CD8+ T cells from peripheral blood mononuclear cells, obtained in the first trimester of pregnancy. The receptors stem from a female donor with multiple sclerosis, enrolled in a pregnancy study. CDR3s include the opening cysteine and the closing phenylalanine or tryptophan.

J: TRBJ1-1
V: TRBV4-1
CDR3: CASSSRQGWTEAFF

J: TRBJ2-1
V: TRBV6-6
CDR3: CASSPPGTRVGHEQFF

J: TRBJ1-2
V: TRBV6-5
CDR3: CASSYSSGDTVYGYTF

J: TRBJ2-1
V: TRBV7-9
CDR3: CASSSDGGSFNEQFF

J: TRBJ2-1
V: TRBV7-9
CDR3: CASSGGLAGGWRNEQFF

J: TRBJ2-7
V: TRBV27
CDR3: CASSPRLAGFYEQYF

J: TRBJ2-2
V: TRBV28
CDR3: CASSLIALGRTTGELFF

J: TRBJ2-2
V: TRBV6-6
CDR3: CASKRLADTGELFF

J: TRBJ2-3
V: TRBV29-1
CDR3: CSVEGGLAGGTDTQYF

J: TRBJ2-1
V: TRBV6-4
CDR3: CASSEAASGNNEQFF

J: TRBJ1-2
V: TRBV7-9
CDR3: CASSQGDTYGYTF

J: TRBJ1-2
V: TRBV6-6
CDR3: CASSFEQGLNGYTF

J: TRBJ2-1
V: TRBV6-4
CDR3: CASSPGLENNEQFF

J: TRBJ2-5
V: TRBV5-6
CDR3: CASSFFGFVNQETQYF

J: TRBJ2-2
V: TRBV6-5
CDR3: CASSITGDGGELFF

J: TRBJ2-1
V: TRBV11-2
CDR3: CASSHGLAGGSRVEQFF

J: TRBJ2-1
V: TRBV5-1
CDR3: CASSWTSGSHEQFF

J: TRBJ2-1
V: TRBV30
CDR3: CAWVSGISSYNEQFF

J: TRBJ1-2
V: TRBV7-2
CDR3: CASSFQTDSNYGYTF

J: TRBJ2-3
V: TRBV6-4
CDR3: CASSEEGGGATDTQYF

J: TRBJ2-1
V: TRBV28
CDR3: CASSLTDNEQFF

J: TRBJ1-5
V: TRBV19
CDR3: CASRRDKYHQPQHF

J: TRBJ1-3
V: TRBV4-1
CDR3: CASSQDEGKEGFGDTIYF

J: TRBJ2-5
V: TRBV21-1
CDR3: CASSRESGETQYF

J: TRBJ2-7
V: TRBV5-1
CDR3: CASSSGQGSYEQYF

J: TRBJ2-7
V: TRBV19
CDR3: CASSMGGSEQYF

J: TRBJ1-2
V: TRBV9
CDR3: CASRGGQGEGYTF

J: TRBJ1-2
V: TRBV25-1
CDR3: CASSGRGYTF

J: TRBJ2-7
V: TRBV11-2
CDR3: CASSLGREGDYEQYF

J: TRBJ1-2
V: TRBV2
CDR3: CASSEGSRGGGYTF

J: TRBJ2-7
V: TRBV7-6
CDR3: CASSLTSSSYEQYF

J: TRBJ2-7
V: TRBV5-1
CDR3: CASSLAPQGAYEQYF

J: TRBJ2-7
V: TRBV7-9
CDR3: CASSLGDSESSYEQYF

J: TRBJ1-5
V: TRBV7-9
CDR3: CASSQVQGNQPQHF